These T cell receptor beta chains were read from a single sample in a study of tumor-infiltrating lymphocytes in primary liver carcinoma. TCRdb re-analysed the multiplex PCR reads in MiXCR, keeping a single row per CDR3 protein. Of about 74,000 distinct CDR3 sequences listed, roughly three quarters were seen once; the top ten hold 25% to 35%. What was sequenced was liver tumor tissue from sampling region 4. The receptors were gathered from a man aged 35 to 55 with primary liver carcinoma and hepatitis B virus infection. Both conserved end residues are part of each CDR3. D genes are given only for firm matches. Clone size is given for some rows only: seen once, a few or many times, or a class if the clone is expanded.

V	size	D	J	DNA	CDR3
TRBV29-1	NA	TRBD1	TRBJ1-1	TGCAGCGTAACGGACAGGGGGCAAAGTGAAGCTGTCTTT	CSVTDRGQSEAVF
TRBV5-1	NA	NA	TRBJ2-7	TGCGTCAGCAACTCATCCTACGAGCAGTACTTC	CVSNSSYEQYF
TRBV21-1	NA	NA	TRBJ2-6	TGTGCCAGCAGACCTGGACGGGACAGGAACTTCTCTGGGGCCAACATCCTGACTTTC	CASRPGRDRNFSGANILTF
TRBV11-3	large	TRBD1	TRBJ1-1	TGTGCCAGCAGCTTAGCAGGGGGGACTGAAGCTTTCTTT	CASSLAGGTEAFF
TRBV13	NA	NA	TRBJ2-2	TGTGCCAGCAACTTCGTCAGTGCGAACACTGGGGAGCTGTTTTTT	CASNFVSANTGELFF
TRBV30	NA	TRBD1	TRBJ2-7	TGTGCCTGGAGCCTACTGGGGCAGGGGGCCTCCTACGAGCAGTACTTC	CAWSLLGQGASYEQYF
TRBV29-1	NA	TRBD2	TRBJ2-3	TGCAGCGTTTCGGGAGGGCCGGTGGGAGATACGCATCATTTC	CSVSGGPVGDTHHF
TRBV20-1	few	TRBD2	TRBJ2-5	TGCAGTGCTTCCCGCGGCGGGAGCGGGAAGGAGACCCAGTACTTC	CSASRGGSGKETQYF
TRBV5-4	many	NA	TRBJ2-5	TGTGCCAGCAGCAGGGAGACCCAGTACTTC	CASSRETQYF
TRBV5-6	many	TRBD2	TRBJ2-1	TGTGCCAGCAGCTTAGCGGGAGGGCCGAATGAGCAGTTCTTC	CASSLAGGPNEQFF
TRBV24-1	few	TRBD2	TRBJ2-3	TGTGCCAGCAGTGATCCGAAGGCAATAACTAGCGGGAGCACAGATACGCAGTATTTT	CASSDPKAITSGSTDTQYF
TRBV11-2	NA	NA	TRBJ2-2	TGTGTCAGCAGCGCGGGTCTAACGGTCTCCCCGGCCGGGGAGCTGTTTTTT	CVSSAGLTVSPAGELFF
TRBV11-3	NA	NA	TRBJ1-1	TGTGACAGCAGCTTAGATCGTGAGGGGAATGCTTTCTTT	CDSSLDREGNAFF
TRBV12-3/TRBV12-4	many	NA	TRBJ2-7	TGTGCCAGCAGTTTAAGTAAGGGCTCCTACGAGCAGTACTTC	CASSLSKGSYEQYF
TRBV5-1	many	NA	TRBJ1-6	TGCGCCAGCACCCTGGGACGGGACGCCCATTCACCCCTCCACTTT	CASTLGRDAHSPLHF
TRBV29-1	NA	NA	TRBJ2-7	TGCAGCCTTCGACAAGCTTCTCCGCTCTACGAGCAGTACTTC	CSLRQASPLYEQYF
TRBV6-1	NA	TRBD2	TRBJ2-7	TGTGCCAGCAGTGTTAGCGGGAGTTACGAGCAGTACTTC	CASSVSGSYEQYF
TRBV28	few	NA	TRBJ1-2	TGTGCCAGCAGTCTCCGGGACTACTATGGCTACACCTTC	CASSLRDYYGYTF
TRBV20-1	once	NA	TRBJ2-7	TGCAGTGCTACTGCCTACGAGCAGTACTTC	CSATAYEQYF
TRBV4-1	many	NA	TRBJ1-2	TGCGCCAGCAGCCAAGAGGGCCCGGCGTTTGGCTACACCTTC	CASSQEGPAFGYTF
TRBV11-2	once	TRBD2	TRBJ2-7	TGTGCCAGCAACTTATCCGTTGGATTAGCGGGAGGGGAGTACGAGCAGTACTTC	CASNLSVGLAGGEYEQYF
TRBV19	few	NA	TRBJ1-1	TGTGCCAGTAGGAAACAGGGCTTGAACACTGAAGCTTTCTTT	CASRKQGLNTEAFF
TRBV11-2	NA	NA	TRBJ2-4	TGTGCCAGCAGCTTGGGAGGGGGGAACGGCATTCAGTACTTC	CASSLGGGNGIQYF
TRBV5-6	NA	TRBD1	TRBJ1-2	TGTGCCGGCAGCCGACAGGGGGGCAATAATGGCCACACCTTC	CAGSRQGGNNGHTF
TRBV11-2	NA	TRBD1	TRBJ2-1	TGTGCCAGCAGCTTACAGGGGGCGATGGGGCAGTTCTTC	CASSLQGAMGQFF
TRBV6-2/TRBV6-3	NA	TRBD2	TRBJ2-1	TGTGCCGGCAGTTACTTTCCGGGACTAACGGGAGGGCCGGGTAATGAGCAGTTCTTC	CAGSYFPGLTGGPGNEQFF
TRBV29-1	NA	NA	TRBJ2-2	TGCAGCGCTAATGGCGGATACACTGGGGAGCTGTTTTTT	CSANGGYTGELFF
TRBV11-2	NA	NA	TRBJ2-7	TGTGCCAGCTGCTTAAAACAGTGTTTGGGGCAGTACTTC	CASCLKQCLGQYF
TRBV29-1	NA	NA	TRBJ2-7	TGCAGCGTTGCCCCCGGAACAGGTGCGTACGGGCAGTACTTC	CSVAPGTGAYGQYF
TRBV11-2	NA	NA	TRBJ2-3	TGTGCCAGAGCGGCACGGGAGCCCGCAGATACGCAGTGTTTT	CARAAREPADTQCF
TRBV10-3	many	NA	TRBJ2-6	TGTGCCATCAGGGACAACTCTGGGGCCAACGTCCTGACTTTC	CAIRDNSGANVLTF
TRBV12-3/TRBV12-4	NA	NA	TRBJ2-3	TGTGTCAGCAGTTTTATGGAGGCCCACACAGATACGGAGTATTTT	CVSSFMEAHTDTEYF
TRBV9	NA	NA	TRBJ2-3	TGTGCCAGCAGCGTAGAAAGGGGGAAAGATACGCAGTATTTT	CASSVERGKDTQYF
TRBV4-1	NA	NA	TRBJ1-5	TGCGCCAGTAGACAAGAGGGTGCAGCTCCCCAGCATTTT	CASRQEGAAPQHF
TRBV7-2	NA	NA	TRBJ1-5	TGTGCCAGCAGCTCCTTCGACAGTAATCAGCCCCAGCATTTT	CASSSFDSNQPQHF
TRBV5-5	NA	NA	TRBJ2-5	TGTGCCAGCAGCGACGACCATGAAGAGACACAGTACTTC	CASSDDHEETQYF
TRBV28	NA	TRBD1	TRBJ2-2	TGTGCCAGCAGTTTGACAGGGTGCGGCACCGGGGAGCTGTTTTTT	CASSLTGCGTGELFF
TRBV4-1	many	TRBD2	TRBJ2-4	TGCGCCAGCAGCCAATCACTAGCGGCCACCCAGCGCATTCAGTACTTC	CASSQSLAATQRIQYF
TRBV11-2	NA	NA	TRBJ2-5	TGTGCCAGCAGTTTGATCTGGACAGCTCAAGAGACCCAGTACTTC	CASSLIWTAQETQYF
TRBV24-1	NA	NA	TRBJ2-4	TGTGCCACCAGTGGCCCAAACGGGGGCGGTATATACTTC	CATSGPNGGGIYF
TRBV20-1	NA	TRBD2	TRBJ2-3	TGCAGTGCCAGCCTTGTAGCGGGAGAGGCAGATACGCAGTATTTT	CSASLVAGEADTQYF
TRBV6-1	many	TRBD1	TRBJ1-1	TGTGCCAGCGTGAACAGGGGGTTCACTGAAGCTTTCTTT	CASVNRGFTEAFF
TRBV6-1	many	NA	TRBJ1-1	TGTGCCAGCAGACTTACCCGACCCACGAACACTGAAGCTTTCTTT	CASRLTRPTNTEAFF
TRBV11-2	NA	NA	TRBJ2-1	TGTGCCAGCAACTCGGATCGCACTAGTGGGTTCTTC	CASNSDRTSGFF
TRBV9	NA	TRBD1	TRBJ1-2	TGTGCCAGCAGCGCAACAGGGGGCGGCTATGGCTACACCTTC	CASSATGGGYGYTF
TRBV19	few	TRBD1	TRBJ2-1	TGTGCCAGTCAGGGGGACTCCTACAATGAGCAGTTCTTC	CASQGDSYNEQFF
TRBV7-9	many	TRBD1	TRBJ2-7	TGTGCCAGCAGCCCGGGACAGGAACTACAGTACTTC	CASSPGQELQYF
TRBV14	many	NA	TRBJ1-6	TGTGCCAGCAGCCACGCCCTTATTGGTGCGCCCCTCCACTTT	CASSHALIGAPLHF